This is a list of T cell receptor beta chains from one sample in a study of T-cell memory formation after mild COVID-19. MiXCR, run by TCRdb on the 5' RACE reads, gives a single entry per CDR3 protein. In the table there are roughly 110,000 distinct CDR3 sequences, around an eighth of which are singletons. The sequencing sample was made of PBMCs or a T cell subset sorted from them (not recorded which). All receptors derive from a man aged 18 to 35 who had mild COVID-19 (a few samples of this study predate the infection). Cell type and time point are not known. Each CDR3 is given with its conserved first and last residue. A D gene is named only where the DNA matches it firmly. Clone size is given for some rows only: seen once, a few or many times, or a class if the clone is expanded.

abundance,j_gene,d_gene,v_gene,CDR3aa,CDR3nt
few,TRBJ2-3,TRBD2,TRBV9,CASSVEGLAVGFSTDTQYF,TGTGCCAGCAGCGTAGAGGGACTAGCGGTGGGGTTTAGCACAGATACGCAGTATTTT
few,TRBJ2-3,NA,TRBV9,CASSVDPNSADTQYF,TGTGCCAGCAGCGTAGATCCGAATTCGGCGGATACGCAGTATTTT
few,TRBJ2-5,NA,TRBV5-6,CASSLGGSRETQYF,TGTGCCAGCAGCTTGGGGGGGAGTCGGGAGACCCAGTACTTC
few,TRBJ1-2,NA,TRBV6-4,CASSDSGAGAYYGYTF,TGTGCCAGCAGTGACTCTGGGGCAGGCGCCTACTATGGCTACACCTTC
NA,TRBJ2-2,TRBD2,TRBV12-3/TRBV12-4,CASRHSGGAPGELFF,TGTGCCAGCAGGCATAGCGGGGGGGCTCCCGGGGAGCTGTTTTTT
many,TRBJ2-1,NA,TRBV20-1,CSARAASYNEQFF,TGCAGTGCTAGAGCGGCTTCCTACAATGAGCAGTTCTTC
NA,TRBJ1-1,NA,TRBV7-9,CASSLPGKLNTEAFF,TGTGCCAGCAGCTTACCAGGAAAACTGAACACTGAAGCTTTCTTT
NA,TRBJ2-7,TRBD1,TRBV10-3,CASTGTGGHEQYF,TGTGCCAGCACCGGGACAGGGGGCCACGAGCAGTACTTC
many,TRBJ2-2,NA,TRBV6-5,CASSPSNTGELFF,TGTGCCAGCAGTCCATCGAACACCGGGGAGCTGTTTTTT
NA,TRBJ2-3,NA,TRBV28,CASSLRGLGTDTQYF,TGTGCCAGCAGTTTACGGGGCTTGGGCACAGATACGCAGTATTTT
many,TRBJ2-1,NA,TRBV29-1,CSVEEAGDMTEEQFF,TGCAGCGTTGAAGAAGCAGGGGACATGACAGAAGAGCAGTTCTTC
NA,TRBJ2-1,NA,TRBV6-5,CASRQLGYRGEFF,TGTGCCAGTAGACAGTTGGGTTATCGTGGGGAGTTCTTC
NA,TRBJ2-5,NA,TRBV6-5,CASRDAETQYF,TGTGCCTCTCGGGATGCAGAGACCCAGTACTTC
few,TRBJ2-1,NA,TRBV11-2,CASSRGRGAYNEQFF,TGTGCCAGCAGCAGGGGCCGGGGGGCATACAATGAGCAGTTCTTC
few,TRBJ2-7,NA,TRBV6-5,CASSYPGVGRDYEQYF,TGTGCCAGCAGTTACCCCGGGGTGGGCCGCGATTACGAGCAGTACTTC
few,TRBJ2-3,NA,TRBV2,CASSERGTTDTQYF,TGTGCCAGCAGTGAAAGGGGGACCACAGATACGCAGTATTTT